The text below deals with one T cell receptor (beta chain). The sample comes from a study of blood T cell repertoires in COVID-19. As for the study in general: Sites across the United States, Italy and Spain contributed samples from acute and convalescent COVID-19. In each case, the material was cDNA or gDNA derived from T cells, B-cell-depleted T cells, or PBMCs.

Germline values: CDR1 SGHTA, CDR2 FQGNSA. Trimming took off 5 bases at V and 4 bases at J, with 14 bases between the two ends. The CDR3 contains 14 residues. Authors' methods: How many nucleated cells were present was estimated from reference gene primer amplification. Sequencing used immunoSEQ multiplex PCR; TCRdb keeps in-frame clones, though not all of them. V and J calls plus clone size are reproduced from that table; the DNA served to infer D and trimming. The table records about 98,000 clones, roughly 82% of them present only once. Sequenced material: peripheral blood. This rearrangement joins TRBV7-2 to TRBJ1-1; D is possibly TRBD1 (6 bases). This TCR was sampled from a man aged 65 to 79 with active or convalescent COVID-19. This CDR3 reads CASSRPQGTTEAFF. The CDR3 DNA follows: TGTGCCAGCAGCCGCCCCCAGGGGACCACTGAAGCTTTCTTT.